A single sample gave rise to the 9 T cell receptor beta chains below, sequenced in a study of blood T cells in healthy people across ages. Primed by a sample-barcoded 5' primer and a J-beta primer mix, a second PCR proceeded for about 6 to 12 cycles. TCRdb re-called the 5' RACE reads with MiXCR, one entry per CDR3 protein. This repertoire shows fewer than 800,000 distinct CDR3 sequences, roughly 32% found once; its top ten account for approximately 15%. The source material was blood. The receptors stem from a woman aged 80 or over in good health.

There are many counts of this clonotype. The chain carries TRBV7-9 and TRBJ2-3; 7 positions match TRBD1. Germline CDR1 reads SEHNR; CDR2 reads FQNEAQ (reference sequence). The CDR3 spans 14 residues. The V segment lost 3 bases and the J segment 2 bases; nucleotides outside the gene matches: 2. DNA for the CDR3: TGTGCCAGCAGCTTGGGACAGCCCACAGATACGCAGTATTTT. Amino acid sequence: CASSLGQPTDTQYF.

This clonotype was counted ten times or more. CDR3 protein: CASSPNLGTGVEQFF. As DNA, the CDR3 is TGTGCCAGCAGCCCCAACCTGGGGACAGGGGTTGAGCAGTTCTTC. The V and J genes are TRBV7-3 and TRBJ2-1; 10 nucleotides align to TRBD1. V shed 5 bases and J 9 bases; nucleotides not matched to a gene: 10. Germline CDR1 is SGHTA and CDR2 is FQGTGA. This CDR3 has 15 amino acids. The whole variable domain, filled in from reference TRBV7-3 and TRBJ2-1, reads GAGVSQTPSNKVTEKGKYVELRCDPISGHTALYWYRQSLGQGPEFLIYFQGTGAADDSGLPNDRFFAVRPEGSVSTLKIQRTERGDSAVYLCASSPNLGTGVEQFFGPGTRLTVL.

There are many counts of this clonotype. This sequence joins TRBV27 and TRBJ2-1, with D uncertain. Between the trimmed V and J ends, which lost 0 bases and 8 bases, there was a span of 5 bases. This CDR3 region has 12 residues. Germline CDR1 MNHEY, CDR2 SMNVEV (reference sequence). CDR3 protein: CASSLSIHEQFF. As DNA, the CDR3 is TGTGCCAGCAGTTTATCGATCCATGAGCAGTTCTTC.

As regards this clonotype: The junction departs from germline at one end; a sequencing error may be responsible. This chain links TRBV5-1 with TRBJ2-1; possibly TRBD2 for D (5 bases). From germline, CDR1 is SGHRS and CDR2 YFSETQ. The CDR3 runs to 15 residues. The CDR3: CASSLEAAPYDEQFF. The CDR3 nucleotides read TGCGCCAGCAGCTTGGAAGCGGCGCCCTACGATGAGCAGTTCTTC.

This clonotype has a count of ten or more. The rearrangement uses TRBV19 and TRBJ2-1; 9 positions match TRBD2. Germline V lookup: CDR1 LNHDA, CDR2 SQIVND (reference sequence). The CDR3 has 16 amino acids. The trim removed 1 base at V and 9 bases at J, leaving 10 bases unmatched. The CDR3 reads CASSIAGQRGVAEQFF. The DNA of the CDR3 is TGTGCCAGTAGTATAGCCGGCCAGCGGGGGGTGGCTGAGCAGTTCTTC.

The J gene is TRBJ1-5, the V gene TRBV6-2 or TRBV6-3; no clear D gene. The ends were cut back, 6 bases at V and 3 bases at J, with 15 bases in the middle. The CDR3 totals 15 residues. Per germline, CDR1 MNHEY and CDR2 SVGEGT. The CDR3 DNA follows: TGTGCCAGCAGAGACCCTGGCGGTTCCAATCAGCCCCAGCATTTT. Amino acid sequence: CASRDPGGSNQPQHF.

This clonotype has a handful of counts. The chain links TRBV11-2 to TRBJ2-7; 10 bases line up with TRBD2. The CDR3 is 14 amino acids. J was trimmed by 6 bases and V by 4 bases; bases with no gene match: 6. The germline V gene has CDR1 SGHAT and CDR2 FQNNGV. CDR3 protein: CASSSEREGLEQYF. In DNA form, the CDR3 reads TGTGCCAGCAGCTCGGAGCGGGAGGGCCTCGAGCAGTACTTC.

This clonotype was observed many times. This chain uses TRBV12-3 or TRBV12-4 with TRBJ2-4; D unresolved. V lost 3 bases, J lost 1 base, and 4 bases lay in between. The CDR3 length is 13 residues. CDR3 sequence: CASSFQAKNIQYF. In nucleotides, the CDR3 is TGTGCCAGCAGTTTCCAGGCCAAAAACATTCAGTACTTC.

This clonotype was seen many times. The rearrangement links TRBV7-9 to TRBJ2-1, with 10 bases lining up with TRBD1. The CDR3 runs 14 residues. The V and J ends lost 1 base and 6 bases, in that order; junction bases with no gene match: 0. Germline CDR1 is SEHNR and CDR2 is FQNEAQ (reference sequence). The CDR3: CASSLGTGGNEQFF. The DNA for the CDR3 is TGTGCCAGCAGCTTAGGGACAGGGGGCAATGAGCAGTTCTTC. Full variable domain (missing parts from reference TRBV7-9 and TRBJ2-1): DTGVSQNPRHKITKRGQNVTFRCDPISEHNRLYWYRQTLGQGPEFLTYFQNEAQLEKSRLLSDRFSAERPKGSFSTLEIQRTEQGDSAMYLCASSLGTGGNEQFFGPGTRLTVL.